These 31 T cell receptor delta chains were all obtained from the same sample, sequenced in a study of gamma-delta T cells after stem cell transplantation. TCRdb re-identified clones in the RT-PCR reads via CATT. The table has approximately 2,400 delta-chain clones, around 5.2% seen once. Sequencing input: gamma-delta T cells. These receptors all stem from a human donor. It is not recorded whose cells these are; they may come from a transplant donor.

In its sample, this clone was seen a few times. A single base is all that separates this from a far larger clone, so a read error is likely. For the CDR3, the DNA is TGTGCCTGTGACCCCCTTCCTACACTGGGGATACGAGATGAGGGGTACACCGATAAACTCATCTTT. Its translation is CACDPLPTLGIRDEGYTDKLIF. The chain uses TRDV2 and TRDJ1, with D perhaps being TRDD2 or TRDD3 (9 bases each). The CDR3 consists of 22 residues. Germline assignment: CDR1 GEAIGNYY and CDR2 EKD. V lost 3 bases and J 0 bases, leaving 34 bases between the germline ends.

By its share, this clone is medium-sized. The CDR3 DNA reads as TGTGCCTGTGACACCGGGGGACTGGGGGTCCCCGCACGAACCGATAAACTCATCTTT. Translating it yields CACDTGGLGVPARTDKLIF. The chain employs TRDV2 and TRDJ1, with 8 positions matching TRDD3. Germline assignment: CDR1 GEAIGNYY and CDR2 EKD. The V and J ends lost 0 bases and 2 bases, in that order; junction bases with no gene match: 16. CDR3 length: 19 amino acids.

As concerns this clone: A clone one base away is much larger, so this may be a read error. J is TRDJ1 and V is TRDV2, with 11 bases that match TRDD3. Germline V lookup: CDR1 GEAIGNYY, CDR2 EKD. This CDR3 comprises 17 residues. Germline trimming cut 3 bases from V and 2 bases from J; bases unmatched to any gene: 10. The CDR3 sequence: CACDALSGGYATDKLIF. The CDR3 DNA sequence: TGTGCCTGTGACGCTCTCAGTGGGGGATACGCGACCGATAAACTCATCTTT.

This clone qualifies as medium-sized. This rearrangement joins TRDV2 to TRDJ1, with 12 bases lining up with TRDD3. CDR3 length equals 19 residues. Germline V lookup: CDR1 GEAIGNYY, CDR2 EKD. V shed 1 base and J 0 bases; nucleotides not matched to a gene: 11. CDR3 in amino acids: CACDTILGDTSSYTDKLIF. The DNA of the CDR3 is TGTGCCTGTGACACAATTCTGGGGGATACGTCTTCGTACACCGATAAACTCATCTTT.

This clone has only a few counts. TCRdb assigns this DNA the protein of a much larger clone, which departs from its translation at residue 10; this likely reflects a read error, and the protein shown comes from translating the DNA. This rearrangement joins TRDV2 to TRDJ1, with D perhaps matching TRDD3 (5 bases). The CDR3 runs to 20 residues. Germline CDR1 reads GEAIGNYY; CDR2 reads EKD. The V end was cut by 3 bases, the J end by 0 bases, with 28 bases between. The CDR3 is CACDHLSSEVYEGNTDKLIF. In DNA form, the CDR3 reads TGTGCCTGTGACCACTTAAGCTCTGAGGTATACGAGGGTAACACCGATAAACTCATCTTT.

This clone showed up just a few times. Since a much larger clone is just one base distant, this may be a read error. Other DNA variants within this sample encode the same CDR3. The chain recombines TRDV2 with TRDJ3; D is perhaps TRDD3 (5 bases). V shed 3 bases and J shed 0 bases, with 17 bases lying between them. Germline V CDR1 and CDR2: GEAIGNYY, EKD. The CDR3 runs 19 residues. CDR3 sequence reads: CACDRTGGPSSWDTRQMFF. As DNA, the CDR3 is TGTGCCTGTGACCGTACTGGAGGACCGAGCTCCTGGGACACCCGACAGATGTTTTTC.

This clone was observed a handful of times. TCRdb pairs this DNA with a much larger clone's protein that differs at residue 17, likely a read error; the protein shown was translated from the DNA. This chain joins TRDV2 and TRDJ1; 9 bases are shared with TRDD3. The CDR3 consists of 19 residues. In germline, CDR1 is GEAIGNYY, CDR2 EKD. DNA for the CDR3: TGTGCCTGTGACACCGCGGTCAGGACTGGGGGAATCTACACCGATAAACCCATCTTT. It specifies CACDTAVRTGGIYTDKPIF.

This clone was observed a handful of times. The rearrangement joins TRDV2 to TRDJ3, with TRDD3 matching 12 bases. V lost 2 bases and J lost 7; bases outside the gene matches: 14. This CDR3 spans 20 amino acids. From germline, CDR1 is GEAIGNYY and CDR2 EKD. The CDR3 reads CACDSGNWGIPNCDTRQMFF. As DNA, the CDR3 is TGTGCCTGTGACAGCGGCAACTGGGGGATACCTAATTGTGACACCCGACAGATGTTTTTC.

This clone was picked up a small number of times. A much larger clone sits a single nucleotide away, making a read error possible. This chain joins TRDV2 and TRDJ1; TRDD2 is a possible D gene (6 bases). The CDR3 sequence is 18 residues long. Trimming cost V 1 base and J 3 bases, with 23 bases left between them. Germline V CDR1 and CDR2: GEAIGNYY, EKD. Here the CDR3 DNA reads TGTGCCTGTGACACGATTGGCCTTCCCGTGAGGGAGCCCGATAAACTCATCTTT. This sequence encodes CACDTIGLPVREPDKLIF.

Concerning this clone itself: A much larger clone lies a single base off, so this may be a read error. The V gene is TRDV2, the J gene TRDJ1; 9 bases are shared with TRDD3. Germline CDR1 and CDR2: GEAIGNYY and EKD. The ends lost 0 bases at V and 0 bases at J; junction bases unmatched: 22. The CDR3 is made up of 22 amino acids. The CDR3 sequence is CACDTIVGTNTGGADHTDKLIF. The CDR3 DNA follows: TGTGCCTGTGACACCATTGTTGGTACTAATACTGGGGGAGCCGACCACACCGATAAACTCATCTTT.

This clone was picked up a small number of times. The chain combines TRDV2 with TRDJ1; D is undetermined. The germline V and J ends were trimmed by 0 bases and 1 base, with 8 bases remaining between them. Germline CDR1 is GEAIGNYY and CDR2 is EKD. CDR3 size: 14 residues. The CDR3 here is CACDTVQPTDKLIF. The DNA for the CDR3 is TGTGCCTGTGACACCGTCCAACCCACCGATAAACTCATCTTT.

The chain combines TRDV2 with TRDJ3; tentatively, D is TRDD3 (6 bases). CDR1 GEAIGNYY and CDR2 EKD come from the germline V gene. The CDR3 loop spans 16 amino acids. Trimming cost V 0 bases and J 12 bases, with 17 bases left between them. The CDR3 is CACDTVTRGSLRQMFF. CDR3 nucleotides: TGTGCCTGTGACACCGTGACTAGGGGATCCCTCCGACAGATGTTTTTC.

The table lists this clone with a few counts. Only one base separates this from a far larger clonotype, so it likely reflects a read error. Other DNA sequences in this specimen translate into the identical CDR3. The V call is TRDV2, the J call TRDJ1, with 7 bases identical to TRDD3. The V gene's germline CDR1 is GEAIGNYY and CDR2 EKD. This CDR3 region has 16 residues. CDR3 bases: TGTGCCTGTGACACCCTCAATCGGGATACCACCGACAAACTCATCTTT. Residues: CACDTLNRDTTDKLIF.

In this sample, this clone turned up a few times. The chain combines TRDV2 with TRDJ1; 7 bases are shared with TRDD3. V was pared by 3 bases and J by 5 bases, with 20 bases of the junction left unmatched. Germline V lookup: CDR1 GEAIGNYY, CDR2 EKD. The CDR3 contains 18 residues. The chain's CDR3 is CACDPLGIKHGADDKLIF. The CDR3 DNA reads as TGTGCCTGTGACCCGCTGGGGATAAAACACGGGGCCGATGATAAACTCATCTTT.

Judged by abundance, this clone is medium-sized. This rearrangement joins TRDV2 to TRDJ1; TRDD3 agrees at 12 bases. V dropped 0 bases and J dropped 3; count of bases not matched to a gene: 7. CDR3 length equals 17 residues. Germline-derived CDR1 and CDR2 are GEAIGNYY and EKD. The CDR3: CACDTMILGDTADKLIF. The CDR3 nucleotides read TGTGCCTGTGACACCATGATACTGGGGGATACAGCCGATAAACTCATCTTT.

With respect to this clone: The protein given by TCRdb reflects a much larger clone and differs at residue 10 from this DNA's translation, likely from a read error; the protein shown is the DNA's translation. The chain couples TRDV2 to TRDJ1, with 11 bases that match TRDD3. CDR1 and CDR2 from the germline V gene are GEAIGNYY and EKD. The CDR3 runs 16 residues. V lost 2 bases, J lost 0 bases, and 4 bases stayed unmatched. The CDR3 DNA reads TGTGCCTGTGACAAGCTGGGGGATACCCACACCGATAAACTCATCTTT. Translated: CACDKLGDTHTDKLIF.

The genes are TRDV2 and TRDJ3; D is uncertain. Germline V lookup: CDR1 GEAIGNYY, CDR2 EKD. This CDR3 is built from 22 residues. The ends were cut back, 0 bases at V and 1 base at J, with 24 bases in the middle. The CDR3 DNA follows: TGTGCCTGTGACACCGTTTCCACCATGAGGGGTATGGAATCCTGGGACACCCGACAGATGTTTTTC. This codes for CACDTVSTMRGMESWDTRQMFF.

This clone is medium-sized in the sample. The gene calls are TRDV2 and TRDJ1, with D possibly TRDD3 on 6 matching bases. This CDR3 spans 15 amino acids. The germline V and J ends were trimmed by 0 bases and 9 bases, with 19 bases remaining between them. Germline V lookup: CDR1 GEAIGNYY, CDR2 EKD. The CDR3 DNA sequence: TGTGCCTGTGACACCGTGCTGGGGCCTGGGGCGGAACTCATCTTT. It is translated as CACDTVLGPGAELIF.

In the case of this clone: A much larger clone lies a single base off, so this may be a read error. The chain links TRDV2 to TRDJ3, with TRDD3 matching 8 bases. Germline assignment: CDR1 GEAIGNYY and CDR2 EKD. The CDR3 is 18 amino acids. With V trimmed by 1 base and J by 0 bases, 4 bases remained unmatched. CDR3 amino acids: CACDTGGSSSWDTRQMFF. CDR3 nucleotide sequence: TGTGCCTGTGACACTGGGGGATCTAGCTCCTGGGACACCCGACAGATGTTTTTC.

This clone was observed a few times. This DNA translates differently at residue 9 from the TCRdb protein, which is that of a much larger clone; a read error is likely, and the protein shown is the DNA's own translation. This rearrangement joins TRDV1 to TRDJ1; TRDD3 matches at 10 bases. The junction had 17 bases not matched to a gene; V was cut back by 2 bases and J by 2 bases. The CDR3 totals 20 residues. CDR1 and CDR2 from the germline V gene are TSWWSYY and QGS. The CDR3 region is CALGEWALDTGGFLTDKLIF. For the CDR3, the DNA is TGTGCTCTTGGGGAATGGGCCCTGGATACTGGGGGATTTCTGACCGATAAACTCATCTTT.

This chain connects TRDV2 to TRDJ2; 7 bases are a match to TRDD3. The trim removed 3 bases at V and 9 bases at J, leaving 12 bases unmatched. This CDR3 is built from 15 residues. The germline V gene encodes CDR1 GEAIGNYY and CDR2 EKD. The CDR3 DNA reads as TGTGCCTGTGACGCATTACTGGGGAACCAAACACAACTCTTCTTT. Its protein is CACDALLGNQTQLFF.

Comments on this clone: The TCRdb record carries a much larger clone's protein, which differs from this DNA's translation at residue 5; a read error is the likely cause, and the protein listed here is the DNA translation. The chain combines TRDV2 with TRDJ1; 10 bases are a match to TRDD3. CDR3 length equals 16 residues. CDR1 and CDR2 from the germline V gene are GEAIGNYY and EKD. The V segment lost 4 bases and the J segment 4 bases; nucleotides outside the gene matches: 11. This CDR3 is CACESLGGYSGDKLIF. DNA of the CDR3: TGTGCCTGTGAATCTCTTGGGGGATACTCGGGCGATAAACTCATCTTT.

As to this clone: A much larger clone differs from this one at a single base, so this may be a read error. The genes are TRDV2 and TRDJ1; TRDD3 matches 9 bases. Germline CDR1 and CDR2: GEAIGNYY and EKD. The J segment lost 1 base and the V segment lost 2 bases, leaving 7 bases of the junction unmatched. The CDR3 is 16 amino acids. CDR3 loop: CACDKLGDQCTDKLIF. For the CDR3, the DNA is TGTGCCTGTGACAAGCTGGGGGATCAGTGCACCGATAAACTCATCTTT.

By share of the sample, this clone is medium-sized. The chain has TRDV2 and TRDJ1, with 8 bases lining up with TRDD3. This CDR3 has 21 residues. V was pared by 3 bases and J by 0 bases, with 23 bases of the junction left unmatched. Germline V gene lookup returns CDR1 GEAIGNYY and CDR2 EKD. In nucleotides, the CDR3 is TGTGCCTGTGACCCGATACCTTCCGCTCTACTGGGGGCTCTGTACACCGATAAACTCATCTTT. It encodes CACDPIPSALLGALYTDKLIF.

By share, this clone counts as medium-sized. The chain combines TRDV2 with TRDJ1; 7 positions agree with TRDD3. V dropped 3 bases and J dropped 0; count of bases not matched to a gene: 9. This CDR3 has 16 amino acids. Germline V gene lookup returns CDR1 GEAIGNYY and CDR2 EKD. As DNA, the CDR3 is TGTGCCTGTGACCCCCTCGGGGGATTGTACACCGATAAACTCATCTTT. As protein: CACDPLGGLYTDKLIF.

This clone was picked up a small number of times. This sequence may be a read error, since a much larger clone differs from it by one base. The same CDR3 also results from other DNA sequences found in this sample. The chain carries TRDV2 and TRDJ1; D gene uncertain. V was clipped by 7 bases and J by 3 bases, with 14 bases between them. The CDR3 sequence is 13 residues long. Germline loops: CDR1 GEAIGNYY, CDR2 EKD. For the CDR3, the DNA is TGTGCCTGCCACGAGATATCCCCCGATAAACTCATCTTT. Its translation is CACHEISPDKLIF.

This clone is medium-sized by share. Here the CDR3 reads CACDKLGAPYTDKLIF. The CDR3 region has the DNA TGTGCCTGTGACAAGCTGGGGGCCCCGTACACCGATAAACTCATCTTT. The rearrangement links TRDV2 to TRDJ1, with 7 bases that match TRDD3. The CDR3 has 16 residues. Germline CDR1 and CDR2: GEAIGNYY and EKD. J was trimmed by 0 bases and V by 2 bases; bases with no gene match: 8.

In this sample, this clone turned up a few times. The protein listed by TCRdb differs at residue 4 from the translated DNA, so the DNA translation is shown. The V gene is TRDV2, the J gene TRDJ1, with 8 bases lining up with TRDD3. Germline-derived CDR1 and CDR2 are GEAIGNYY and EKD. V was clipped by 5 bases and J by 3 bases; unmatched bases: 16. The CDR3 is 17 residues long. The CDR3 protein is CACGTVGGDIDPDKLIF. The CDR3 bases are TGTGCCTGTGGCACAGTCGGGGGGGATATCGACCCCGATAAACTCATCTTT.

This clone ranks as medium-sized. V and J are TRDV2 and TRDJ1, with D possibly being TRDD3 (5 bases). The germline CDR1 and CDR2 sequences are GEAIGNYY and EKD. The CDR3 is 17 amino acids. V was cut by 2 bases and J by 2 bases, with 20 bases left in between. In nucleotides, the CDR3 is TGTGCCTGTGACAGCCTTGATTGGGGAGAAAATACCGATAAACTCATCTTT. This encodes CACDSLDWGENTDKLIF.

In this sample, this clone turned up a few times. A read error likely explains why the TCRdb protein, taken from a much larger clone, differs from this DNA's translation at residue 5; the protein shown is translated from the DNA. The V and J genes are TRDV2 and TRDJ1, with TRDD3 as a possible D gene (5 bases). Trimming shortened V by 3 bases and J by 5 bases, and 24 bases separated the two germline ends. Germline V gene lookup returns CDR1 GEAIGNYY and CDR2 EKD. CDR3 size: 17 residues. CDR3 nucleotides: TGTGCCTGTGACCCCCTTGGCGCTGGGTCTTGGCCGGATAAACTCATCTTT. Protein: CACDPLGAGSWPDKLIF.

This clone was counted only a few times. The mismatch at residue 8 between this DNA's translation and the TCRdb protein of a much larger clone likely reflects a read error; the protein shown is translated from the DNA. The rearrangement links TRDV2 to TRDJ1; D remains ambiguous. Germline-derived CDR1 and CDR2 are GEAIGNYY and EKD. V was trimmed by 0 bases and J by 5 bases, leaving 18 bases between them. The CDR3 consists of 16 residues. As DNA, the CDR3 is TGTGCCTGTGACACCCTCACCCCGGGTGACCAAGATAAACTCATCTTT. This encodes CACDTLTPGDQDKLIF.